The subject of this entry is one TCR beta chain. The entry originates in a study of blood T cell repertoires in COVID-19. Overall study context: COVID-19 samples collected from the United States, Italy and Spain covered acute and convalescent phases. T cells, B-cell-depleted T cells, or PBMCs provided the cDNA or gDNA that served as material.

CDR1 is SQVTM, CDR2 ANQGSEA, per germline. Germline trimming cut 4 bases from V and 6 bases from J; bases unmatched to any gene: 16. The CDR3 spans 16 residues. Per the original methods: Estimates of nucleated cell counts were drawn from the amplification of reference gene primers. Only in-frame clones appear in the TCRdb table, and some are missing; sequencing was by immunoSEQ multiplex PCR. From that table come the V and J calls and clone size; the DNA was used to work out D and trimming. The repertoire holds about 310,000 clones, with around 87% as singletons. The sample taken for sequencing was peripheral blood. The source is a woman between 45 and 60 years old who had recovered from COVID-19. The chain carries TRBV29-1 and TRBJ2-3, with 7 bases that match TRBD2. CDR3 amino acids: CSVVGPAGRVKDTQYF. DNA for the CDR3: TGCAGCGTTGTCGGCCCAGCGGGACGGGTAAAGGATACGCAGTATTTT.